The T cell receptor (beta chain) under discussion was sequenced for a study of control samples from healthy donors and cancer patients. Germline trimming cut 3 bases from V and 4 bases from J; bases unmatched to any gene: 2. Germline V gives CDR1 SNHLY, CDR2 FYNNEI. This CDR3 contains 15 residues. Measured with immunoSEQ multiplex PCR; TCRdb has only the in-frame clones, and not every one. The sample includes 100,000 to 150,000 clones, around 87% of them seen just once. This receptor was identified in a man aged 60-69 years in good health. The chain couples TRBV2 to TRBJ2-7, with 14 bases identical to TRBD2. The sequenced sample consisted of blood. The CDR3 DNA sequence: TGTGCCAGCAGTGATGGACTAGCGGGGGGTTACGAGCAGTACTTC. This gives the protein CASSDGLAGGYEQYF. Together with reference TRBV2 and TRBJ2-7, the CDR3 gives the full variable domain: EPEVTQTPSHQVTQMGQEVILRCVPISNHLYFYWYRQILGQKVEFLVSFYNNEISEKSEIFDDQFSVERPDGSNFTLKIRSTKLEDSAMYFCASSDGLAGGYEQYFGPGTRLTVT.